What follows describes a single TCR beta chain. The V segment lost 5 bases and the J segment 4 bases; nucleotides outside the gene matches: 3. The CDR3 is 13 amino acids. The data were taken from a study of T cell responses to AZD1222 COVID-19 vaccine. Study context: Samples with a second dose at about 4 or about 12 weeks were pooled together.

The assay was immunoSEQ multiplex PCR, and TCRdb's table has in-frame clones only and misses some. The sample lists around 200,000 clones, 80% to 90% occurring once. The chain recombines TRBV12-3 or TRBV12-4 with TRBJ2-3, with TRBD1 matching over 7 bases. The material was peripheral blood, obtained on day 0 of AZD1222 vaccination. This receptor was taken from an adult in good health. The CDR3 sequence: CASSRDRSDTQYF. DNA of the CDR3: TGTGCCAGCAGTCGGGACAGATCAGATACGCAGTATTTT.